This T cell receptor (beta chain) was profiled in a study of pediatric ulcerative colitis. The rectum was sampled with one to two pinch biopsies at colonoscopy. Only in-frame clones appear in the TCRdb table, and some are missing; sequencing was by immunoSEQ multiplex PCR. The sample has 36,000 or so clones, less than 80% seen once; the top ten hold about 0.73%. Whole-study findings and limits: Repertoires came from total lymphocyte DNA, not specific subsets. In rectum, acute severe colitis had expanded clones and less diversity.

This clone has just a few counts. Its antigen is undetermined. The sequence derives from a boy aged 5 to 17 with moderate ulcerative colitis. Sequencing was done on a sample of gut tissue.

The CDR3 DNA is TGTGCCAGTAGTAGGGGTGGCTCTGGAAACACCATATATTTT. Amino acids: CASSRGGSGNTIYF. This chain joins TRBV19 and TRBJ1-3; D is unresolved. V shed 4 bases and J shed 0 bases, with 7 bases lying between them. Looked up from germline, CDR1 is LNHDA and CDR2 is SQIVND (reference sequence). This CDR3 comprises 14 residues.